Following are 32 T cell receptor beta chains from one sample sequenced in a study of T cell repertoires in cytomegalovirus infection (dated by TCRdb to between 2019 and 2020). The run used an Illumina HiSeq 1500. TCRdb reworked the public reads: Q25 trimming with fastp, MiXCR clone assembly, productive beta chains retained. Duplicate CDR3 protein sequences are folded into a single record with the most common DNA and genes. The sample table holds about 180,000 distinct CDR3 sequences, of which under 15% were seen once. Together, the top ten hold about a quarter of the sample. The material sequenced was PBMCs. These receptors originate from a human donor in good health (CMV status not recorded). Some clones in this sample may be carry-over from other donors' samples.

Many counts were recorded for this clonotype. The chain carries TRBV12-3 or TRBV12-4 and TRBJ2-7, with D perhaps TRBD2 (5 bases). The ends were cut back, 0 bases at V and 5 bases at J, with 14 bases in the middle. The CDR3 spans 15 residues. As DNA, the CDR3 is TGTGCCAGCAGTTTAGCGGTCAGCGGCCCCGACGAGCAGTACTTC. It is translated as CASSLAVSGPDEQYF.

This clonotype was seen ten or more times. The chain recombines TRBV10-3 with TRBJ2-1; D gene ambiguous. This CDR3 has 11 residues. Trimming shortened V by 5 bases and J by 7 bases, and 6 bases separated the two germline ends. The germline gives CDR1 ENHRY, CDR2 SYGVKD. The CDR3 bases are TGTGCCATCAGTCCGGCTAATGAGCAGTTCTTC. Its translation: CAISPANEQFF.

This clonotype occurred many times. V usage is TRBV7-2 and J usage is TRBJ2-7; 13 bases line up with TRBD2. Germline V lookup: CDR1 SGHTA, CDR2 FQGNSA. Trimming cost V 4 bases and J 2 bases; bases outside gene matches: 5. The CDR3 length is 16 residues. The CDR3 sequence: CASSSGLAGVPYEQYF. CDR3 coding DNA: TGTGCCAGCAGCTCCGGACTAGCGGGAGTTCCCTACGAGCAGTACTTC.

This clonotype was observed at least ten times. This sequence joins TRBV12-3 or TRBV12-4 and TRBJ2-1; 14 bases fit TRBD2. CDR3 length equals 18 residues. V dropped 3 bases and J dropped 3; count of bases not matched to a gene: 7. The DNA for the CDR3 is TGTGCCAGCAGTTTCACTCCCGGGACTAGCGGGAGCTACAATGAGCAGTTCTTC. Protein product: CASSFTPGTSGSYNEQFF.

This clonotype was counted a few times. The chain links TRBV20-1 to TRBJ1-3; D is undetermined. Trimming removed 6 bases at V and 0 bases at J, with 6 bases between. CDR1 is DFQATT and CDR2 is SNEGSKA in the germline V gene (reference sequence). The CDR3 is 12 residues long. CDR3 sequence: CSATLSGNTIYF. The CDR3 DNA reads TGCAGTGCGACACTCTCTGGAAACACCATATATTTT.

J is TRBJ1-2 and V is TRBV29-1; possible D gene TRBD1, 6 bases. V dropped 7 bases and J dropped 0 bases, with 15 bases sitting between them. Germline values: CDR1 SQVTM, CDR2 ANQGSEA. The CDR3 has 14 residues. CDR3 nucleotides: TGCAGCGCCGCCCGGGACACCCCTAACTATGGCTACACCTTC. It codes for CSAARDTPNYGYTF.

This clonotype was detected only a few times. The V and J genes are TRBV6-1 and TRBJ2-5; 12 bases match TRBD2. J was trimmed by 5 bases and V by 6 bases; bases with no gene match: 7. The CDR3 is 15 residues long. Germline V lookup: CDR1 MNHNS, CDR2 SASEGT. CDR3 residues: CASSSRLAGEETQYF. The CDR3 DNA is TGTGCCAGCAGCTCCAGACTAGCGGGAGAGGAGACCCAGTACTTC.

The chain couples TRBV12-3 or TRBV12-4 to TRBJ2-7, with 9 nucleotides matching TRBD2. The J segment lost 6 bases and the V segment lost 3 bases, leaving 6 bases of the junction unmatched. CDR3 length equals 14 residues. The CDR3: CASSFWREGGEQYF. CDR3 nucleotides: TGTGCCAGCAGTTTTTGGCGGGAGGGGGGCGAGCAGTACTTC.

This clonotype was counted only a few times. A much larger clone lies a single base off, so this may be a read error. The genes are TRBV7-2 and TRBJ2-7, with TRBD1 matching over 8 bases. The CDR3 has 15 residues. After removal of 4 bases from V and 6 bases from J, the junction contained 11 bases not matched to a gene. Germline CDR1 and CDR2: SGHTA and FQGNSA. CDR3 nucleotides: TGTGCCAGCAGCTCCCCGGACAGGGTGGGTATCGAGCAGTACTTC. This translates into CASSSPDRVGIEQYF.

J is TRBJ2-7 and V is TRBV12-3 or TRBV12-4, with D possibly TRBD1 on 6 matching bases. CDR3 size: 14 residues. V shed 7 bases and J shed 0 bases, with 13 bases lying between them. In nucleotides, the CDR3 is TGTGCCAGCACCCCAGGGGCGAGCTCCTACGAGCAGTACTTC. This codes for CASTPGASSYEQYF.

The gene calls are TRBV6-2 or TRBV6-3 and TRBJ2-7; D may be TRBD2 (5 bases). The CDR3 has 14 amino acids. Trimming cost V 6 bases and J 2 bases, with 14 bases left between them. Germline CDR1 is MNHEY and CDR2 is SVGEGT. The CDR3 sequence is CASSSQAGAYEQYF. Written as DNA, the CDR3 is TGTGCCAGCAGCTCCCAGGCGGGTGCCTACGAGCAGTACTTC.

This clonotype was recorded at least ten times. This rearrangement joins TRBV7-2 to TRBJ1-4, with a weak D call TRBD1 (5 bases). The V gene lost 3 bases and the J gene lost 7 bases, with 15 bases spanning the gap. Germline V gene sequence: CDR1 SGHTA, CDR2 FQGNSA. The CDR3 is 15 residues long. CDR3 DNA: TGTGCCAGCAGCTTGGGGAAACGACAGCGTGAAAAACTGTTTTTT. This encodes CASSLGKRQREKLFF.

The chain carries TRBV18 and TRBJ1-1; TRBD1 might be the D (6 bases). Trimming stripped 0 bases from V and 3 bases from J, with 17 bases between. The CDR3 has 17 residues. Per the germline V gene, CDR1 is KGHSH and CDR2 is LQKENI. This chain's CDR3 is CASSPPRGGRTYTEAFF. CDR3 DNA: TGTGCCAGCTCACCACCGAGGGGGGGACGGACGTACACTGAAGCTTTCTTT. The full variable domain, completed using reference TRBV18 and TRBJ1-1, is NAGVMQNPRHLVRRRGQEARLRCSPMKGHSHVYWYRQLPEEGLKFMVYLQKENIIDESGMPKERFSAEFPKEGPSILRIQQVVRGDSAAYFCASSPPRGGRTYTEAFFGQGTRLTVV.

The V gene is TRBV4-1, the J gene TRBJ1-5; D unclear. Germline V gives CDR1 MGHRA, CDR2 YSYEKL. This CDR3 contains 16 residues. Deletions cut 4 bases from V and 2 bases from J, with 15 bases between. CDR3 residues: CASSPAYGVGNQPQHF. Written as DNA, the CDR3 is TGCGCCAGCAGCCCTGCTTACGGGGTGGGCAATCAGCCCCAGCATTTT.

This clonotype was recorded many times. This sequence joins TRBV28 and TRBJ1-4; no firm D call. The CDR3 spans 14 residues. From germline, CDR1 is MDHEN and CDR2 SYDVKM. V lost 6 bases, J lost 0 bases, and 8 bases lay in between. This CDR3 is CASRDITTNEKLFF. The CDR3 DNA sequence: TGTGCCAGCAGGGATATTACAACTAATGAAAAACTGTTTTTT. Full variable domain (remainder filled in from reference TRBV28 and TRBJ1-4): DVKVTQSSRYLVKRTGEKVFLECVQDMDHENMFWYRQDPGLGLRLIYFSYDVKMKEKGDIPEGYSVSREKKERFSLILESASTNQTSMYLCASRDITTNEKLFFGSGTQLSVL.

This clonotype was counted ten times or more. The V and J genes are TRBV27 and TRBJ1-1; no reliable D call. V was cut by 3 bases and J by 7 bases, with 18 bases left in between. Germline CDR1 and CDR2: MNHEY and SMNVEV (reference sequence). The CDR3 sequence is 15 residues long. In DNA, the CDR3 is TGTGCCAGCAGTTTTCGGCCCGGGTATGGAGGTGAAGCTTTCTTT. This sequence encodes CASSFRPGYGGEAFF.

The chain recombines TRBV6-1 with TRBJ2-2, with D hard to call. CDR3 length: 16 amino acids. V was trimmed by 5 bases and J by 7 bases, leaving 20 bases between them. The germline gives CDR1 MNHNS, CDR2 SASEGT. The CDR3 here is CASSYESGSLDGELFF. Written as DNA, the CDR3 is TGTGCCAGCAGTTACGAGAGTGGGTCTCTGGACGGGGAGCTGTTTTTT.

J is TRBJ2-1 and V is TRBV14; weak D call: TRBD2 (6 bases). V was pared by 4 bases and J by 0 bases, with 22 bases between. The CDR3 consists of 19 residues. Germline CDR1 and CDR2: SGHDN and FVKESK. The CDR3 is CASSLTGRTPSGSYNEQFF. The DNA of the CDR3 is TGTGCCAGCAGCCTCACGGGGAGGACCCCCTCCGGCTCCTACAATGAGCAGTTCTTC.

This clonotype was counted at least ten times. CDR3 sequence: CASSRDRVRMNTEAFF. The CDR3 DNA reads as TGTGCCAGCAGTCGGGACAGGGTCCGGATGAACACTGAAGCTTTCTTT. The chain couples TRBV7-8 to TRBJ1-1, with TRBD1 matching over 9 bases. V dropped 6 bases and J dropped 0; count of bases not matched to a gene: 8. This CDR3 spans 16 amino acids. Germline values: CDR1 SGHVS, CDR2 FQNEAQ.

This clonotype was detected many times. The chain joins TRBV7-2 to TRBJ1-5; 10 nucleotides align to TRBD1. The CDR3 is 16 amino acids. The germline V gene has CDR1 SGHTA and CDR2 FQGNSA. V shed 5 bases, J shed 2 bases, and the junction held 6 bases outside the gene matches. The CDR3 nucleotides read TGTGCCAGCAGCCTACGCGGGACAGGGGGCAATCAGCCCCAGCATTTT. Translating gives CASSLRGTGGNQPQHF.

This clonotype was detected many times. The rearrangement uses TRBV7-2 and TRBJ2-1; no definite D call. Germline CDR1 and CDR2: SGHTA and FQGNSA. This CDR3 comprises 10 residues. V gave up 1 base and J gave up 9 bases, with 1 base separating them. The CDR3 loop reads CASSLVEQFF. CDR3 sequence (DNA): TGTGCCAGCAGCTTAGTTGAGCAGTTCTTC.

Many counts were recorded for this clonotype. This sequence joins TRBV20-1 and TRBJ2-3; TRBD2 aligns across 9 bases. The CDR3 has 15 amino acids. CDR1 is DFQATT, CDR2 SNEGSKA, per germline (reference sequence). V was pared by 5 bases and J by 5 bases, with 11 bases of the junction left unmatched. CDR3 DNA: TGCAGTGCTGATTCCGGCGGGAGGGTTAGAGATACGCAGTATTTT. It translates to CSADSGGRVRDTQYF.

The gene calls are TRBV5-1 and TRBJ2-3, with TRBD2 matching over 7 bases. CDR3 length equals 14 residues. Germline V gives CDR1 SGHRS, CDR2 YFSETQ. After removal of 7 bases from V and 4 bases from J, the junction contained 9 bases not matched to a gene. The CDR3 reads CASGRRGMADTQYF. CDR3 in DNA: TGCGCCAGCGGACGGCGGGGGATGGCAGATACGCAGTATTTT.

This clonotype was seen a handful of times. An end of the junction does not agree with germline; a read error may underlie this. The chain carries TRBV7-7 and TRBJ2-1; 7 positions match TRBD2. Germline assignment: CDR1 SSHAT and CDR2 FNYEAQ (reference sequence). CDR3 length: 14 residues. CDR3 in DNA: TGTGCTAGCAGCCAGAACCGGGGGGAGGATGAGCAGTTCTTC. This codes for CASSQNRGEDEQFF.

There are many counts of this clonotype. The V and J genes are TRBV28 and TRBJ2-2; D not certain. This CDR3 is 12 amino acids long. CDR1 and CDR2 from the germline V gene are MDHEN and SYDVKM. Trimming stripped 7 bases from V and 1 base from J, with 4 bases between. The CDR3 nucleotides read TGTGCCAGCACTCAGAACACCGGGGAGCTGTTTTTT. Protein: CASTQNTGELFF. Complete variable domain (other parts from reference TRBV28 and TRBJ2-2): DVKVTQSSRYLVKRTGEKVFLECVQDMDHENMFWYRQDPGLGLRLIYFSYDVKMKEKGDIPEGYSVSREKKERFSLILESASTNQTSMYLCASTQNTGELFFGEGSRLTVL.

This chain connects TRBV29-1 to TRBJ2-3, with no clear D. Trimming removed 3 bases from V and 5 bases from J, with 3 bases in between. This CDR3 is built from 10 residues. Per the germline V gene, CDR1 is SQVTM and CDR2 is ANQGSEA. CDR3 DNA: TGCAGCGTTGAGGAAGATACGCAGTATTTT. The encoded protein is CSVEEDTQYF.

Ten or more counts support this clonotype. This chain connects TRBV7-8 to TRBJ1-2, with a possible D match to TRBD1 (6 bases). The CDR3 covers 12 residues. With 2 bases removed from V and 7 bases from J, the gap between germline ends came to 8 bases. Germline values: CDR1 SGHVS, CDR2 FQNEAQ. The CDR3 DNA is TGTGCCAGCAGCTTAAGGGGGACTGGCTACACCTTC. As protein: CASSLRGTGYTF.

The V gene is TRBV3-1, the J gene TRBJ2-7; 8 nucleotides align to TRBD2. CDR1 and CDR2 (germline): LGHDT, YNNKEL (reference sequence). V shed 5 bases and J 1 base; nucleotides not matched to a gene: 7. The CDR3 loop spans 15 amino acids. DNA for the CDR3: TGTGCCAGCAGCGAAACTAGCGGAGAATCCTACGAGCAGTACTTC. Translating gives CASSETSGESYEQYF.

This clonotype occurred a few times. This chain uses TRBV7-9 with TRBJ1-2; 11 nucleotides align to TRBD1. The CDR3 is 16 residues long. Per the germline V gene, CDR1 is SEHNR and CDR2 is FQNEAQ (reference sequence). Germline trimming cut 4 bases from V and 5 bases from J; bases unmatched to any gene: 9. CDR3 coding DNA: TGTGCCAGCAGCTCCGTGCCGGGACAGGGGGTTTATGGCTACACCTTC. Amino acid sequence: CASSSVPGQGVYGYTF.

In this sample, this clonotype turned up many times. This sequence joins TRBV7-2 and TRBJ2-7; D not resolved. Per the germline V gene, CDR1 is SGHTA and CDR2 is FQGNSA. The CDR3 loop spans 14 amino acids. The V and J ends lost 1 base and 0 bases respectively, with 7 bases between them. The CDR3 DNA reads as TGTGCCAGCAGCTTAGGACGGAACTCCTACGAGCAGTACTTC. This gives the protein CASSLGRNSYEQYF.

This clonotype showed up many times. The chain employs TRBV7-2 and TRBJ2-3; 8 bases match TRBD2. CDR1 is SGHTA, CDR2 FQGNSA, per germline. The CDR3 has 15 amino acids. J gave up 1 base and V 3 bases, and 3 bases lay outside the gene matches. This CDR3 reads CASSFRGLGTDTQYF. CDR3 coding DNA: TGTGCCAGCAGCTTCCGGGGACTAGGCACAGATACGCAGTATTTT.

V usage is TRBV29-1 and J usage is TRBJ2-7, with TRBD2 as a possible D gene (5 bases). The CDR3 contains 14 residues. V lost 6 bases and J 2 bases, leaving 17 bases between the germline ends. The germline V gene has CDR1 SQVTM and CDR2 ANQGSEA. For the CDR3, the DNA is TGCAGCGTAGGACTTGGTGGGAATCCCTACGAGCAGTACTTC. It translates to CSVGLGGNPYEQYF.